This T cell receptor (beta chain) was identified during a study of identical twins. Study observations and caveats: Out-of-frame beta chain sequences displayed weaker excess sharing between twins. In zero-insertion analyses, partial confounding could arise from invariant MAIT and iNKT cells.

This clonotype was seen a handful of times. Its target is not known. Per the germline V gene, CDR1 is SGHRS and CDR2 is YFSETQ. Trimming shortened V by 0 bases and J by 8 bases, and 14 bases separated the two germline ends. This CDR3 comprises 15 residues. Template switching added a universal primer site; cDNA carried unique molecular identifiers. TCRdb re-called the 5' RACE reads with MiXCR, one entry per CDR3 protein. The top ten clones hold more than 0.25% of a sample with roughly 1,500,000 distinct CDR3 sequences, more than 30% of them seen once. The sequencing input was cord blood. The chain has TRBV5-1 and TRBJ2-2; perhaps TRBD1 as D (6 bases). This sequence was found in a newborn girl in good health. The CDR3 is CASSLGTFDRGELFF. The CDR3 nucleotides read TGCGCCAGCAGCTTGGGAACCTTCGACAGGGGGGAGCTGTTTTTT.